The rows below give T cell receptor beta chains drawn from one sample of a study of cytomegalovirus exposure and HLA in healthy donors. Sequencing used immunoSEQ multiplex PCR; TCRdb keeps in-frame clones, though not all of them. The sample records about 140,000 clones, around 80% being singletons. Material: PBMCs. These receptors were taken from a middle-aged man in good health and CMV-seronegative. Both conserved end residues are part of each CDR3. The order of the fields is CDR3 length, D gene, clone size, V gene, J gene, CDR3 protein, CDR3 DNA. The D gene is left open where the match is weak. Rows give clone size only sometimes, using once, few, many, or a class for an expanded clone.

len: 14
d_gene: NA
abundance: NA
v_gene: TRBV7-3
j_gene: TRBJ1-1
CDR3aa: CASSLNVKSTEAFF
CDR3nt: TGTGCCAGCAGCTTAAACGTCAAGAGTACTGAAGCTTTCTTT

len: 15
d_gene: NA
abundance: once
v_gene: TRBV6-5
j_gene: TRBJ2-7
CDR3aa: CASSYRIDSFYEQYF
CDR3nt: TGTGCCAGCAGCTACAGAATTGATTCGTTCTACGAGCAGTACTTC

len: 15
d_gene: NA
abundance: NA
v_gene: TRBV4-3
j_gene: TRBJ1-2
CDR3aa: CASSQDRRLDYGYTF
CDR3nt: TGCGCCAGCAGCCAAGATCGGAGGTTAGACTATGGCTACACCTTC

len: 15
d_gene: NA
abundance: NA
v_gene: TRBV6-5
j_gene: TRBJ2-3
CDR3aa: CASSARDSNTDTQYF
CDR3nt: TGTGCCAGCAGTGCCCGGGACTCGAACACAGATACGCAGTATTTT

len: 14
d_gene: NA
abundance: NA
v_gene: TRBV6-1
j_gene: TRBJ1-5
CDR3aa: CASTYEYSNQPQHF
CDR3nt: TGTGCCAGCACCTACGAATATAGCAATCAGCCCCAGCATTTT

len: 17
d_gene: TRBD1
abundance: NA
v_gene: TRBV5-6
j_gene: TRBJ1-3
CDR3aa: CASSSLRQGLSGNTIYF
CDR3nt: TGTGCCAGCAGCTCCCTCCGACAGGGTCTCTCTGGAAACACCATATATTTT

len: 14
d_gene: NA
abundance: NA
v_gene: TRBV10-3
j_gene: TRBJ1-5
CDR3aa: CAISPGGGNQPQHF
CDR3nt: TGTGCCATCAGCCCTGGCGGAGGCAATCAGCCCCAGCATTTT

len: 15
d_gene: TRBD1
abundance: NA
v_gene: TRBV27
j_gene: TRBJ1-2
CDR3aa: CASSLTGVANYGYTF
CDR3nt: TGTGCCAGCAGCTTAACAGGGGTGGCTAACTATGGCTACACCTTC

len: 15
d_gene: TRBD2
abundance: NA
v_gene: TRBV7-9
j_gene: TRBJ2-3
CDR3aa: CASGGLAGYTDTQYF
CDR3nt: TGTGCCAGCGGAGGTCTAGCGGGATACACAGATACGCAGTATTTT

len: 14
d_gene: NA
abundance: NA
v_gene: TRBV29-1
j_gene: TRBJ2-6
CDR3aa: CSVSQRAGANVLTF
CDR3nt: TGCAGCGTATCCCAGCGTGCTGGGGCCAACGTCCTGACTTTC

len: 12
d_gene: TRBD2
abundance: NA
v_gene: TRBV6-5
j_gene: TRBJ2-7
CDR3aa: CASSPGGGKKYF
CDR3nt: TGTGCCAGCAGCCCGGGAGGGGGGAAGAAGTACTTC